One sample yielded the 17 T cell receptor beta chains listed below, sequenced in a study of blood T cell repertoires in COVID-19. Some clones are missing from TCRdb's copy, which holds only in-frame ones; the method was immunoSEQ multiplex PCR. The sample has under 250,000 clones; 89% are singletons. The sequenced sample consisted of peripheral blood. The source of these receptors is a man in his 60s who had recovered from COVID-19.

The CDR3 DNA sequence: TGTGCCACCATGCGACAGGGACCTCTTTCCCAGCATTTT. Translating gives CATMRQGPLSQHF. The rearrangement uses TRBV24-1 and TRBJ1-5, with 7 bases identical to TRBD1. CDR1 and CDR2 from the germline V gene are KGHDR and SFDVKD. V lost 8 bases, J lost 11 bases, and 11 bases stayed unmatched. The CDR3 is 13 amino acids.

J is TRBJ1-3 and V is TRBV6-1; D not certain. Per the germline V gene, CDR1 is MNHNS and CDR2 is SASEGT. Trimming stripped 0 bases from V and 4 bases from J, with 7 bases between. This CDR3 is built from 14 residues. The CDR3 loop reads CASSEAGGGNTIYF. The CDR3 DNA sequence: TGTGCCAGCAGTGAAGCAGGAGGGGGAAACACCATATATTTT.

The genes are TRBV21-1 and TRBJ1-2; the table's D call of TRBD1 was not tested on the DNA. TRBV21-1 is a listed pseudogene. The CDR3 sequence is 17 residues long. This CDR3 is CASSNKVRDRDKDGYTF. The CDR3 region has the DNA TGTGCCAGCAGCAATAAGGTCCGGGACAGGGACAAGGATGGCTACACCTTC.

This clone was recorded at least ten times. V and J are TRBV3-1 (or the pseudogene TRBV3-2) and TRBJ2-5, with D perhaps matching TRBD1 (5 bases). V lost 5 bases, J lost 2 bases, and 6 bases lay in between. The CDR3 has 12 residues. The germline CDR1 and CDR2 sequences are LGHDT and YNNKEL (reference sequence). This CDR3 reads CASSYRQETQYF. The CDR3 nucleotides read TGTGCCAGCAGCTACAGGCAAGAGACCCAGTACTTC.

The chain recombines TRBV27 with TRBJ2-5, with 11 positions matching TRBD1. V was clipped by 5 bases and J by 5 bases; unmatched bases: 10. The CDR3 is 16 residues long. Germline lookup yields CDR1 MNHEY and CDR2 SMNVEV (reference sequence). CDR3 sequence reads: CASSLPGTGGQETQYF. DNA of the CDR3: TGTGCCAGCAGTCTCCCCGGGACAGGGGGACAGGAGACCCAGTACTTC.

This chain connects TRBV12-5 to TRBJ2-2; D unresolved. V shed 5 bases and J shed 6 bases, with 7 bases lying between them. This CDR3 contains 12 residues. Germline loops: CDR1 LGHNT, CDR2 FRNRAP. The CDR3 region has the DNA TGTGCTAGTGGTCCCCCGGCCGGGGAGCTGTTTTTT. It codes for CASGPPAGELFF.

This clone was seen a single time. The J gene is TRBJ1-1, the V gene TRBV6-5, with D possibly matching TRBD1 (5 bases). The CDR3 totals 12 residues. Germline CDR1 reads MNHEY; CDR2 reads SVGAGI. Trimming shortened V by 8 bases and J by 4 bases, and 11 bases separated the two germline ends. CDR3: CASGGGTTEAFF. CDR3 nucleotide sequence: TGTGCCAGCGGGGGGGGAACCACTGAAGCTTTCTTT.

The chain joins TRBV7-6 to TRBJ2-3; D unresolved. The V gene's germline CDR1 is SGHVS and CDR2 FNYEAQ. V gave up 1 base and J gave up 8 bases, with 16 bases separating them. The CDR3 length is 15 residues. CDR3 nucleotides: TGTGCCAGCAGCTTAGAACCGATGGTTGGGCGTACGCAGTATTTT. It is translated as CASSLEPMVGRTQYF.

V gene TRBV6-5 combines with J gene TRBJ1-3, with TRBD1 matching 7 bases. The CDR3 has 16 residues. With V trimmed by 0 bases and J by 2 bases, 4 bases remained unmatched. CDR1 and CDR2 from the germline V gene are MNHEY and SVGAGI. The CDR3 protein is CASSYSRDRTGNTIYF. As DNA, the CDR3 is TGTGCCAGCAGTTACTCGAGGGACAGAACTGGAAACACCATATATTTT.

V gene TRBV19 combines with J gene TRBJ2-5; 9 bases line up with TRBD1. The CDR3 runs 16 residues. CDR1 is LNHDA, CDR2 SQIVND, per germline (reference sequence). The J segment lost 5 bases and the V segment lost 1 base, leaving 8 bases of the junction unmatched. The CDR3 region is CASSIVPGQGYETQYF. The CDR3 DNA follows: TGTGCCAGTAGTATAGTTCCGGGACAGGGATATGAGACCCAGTACTTC. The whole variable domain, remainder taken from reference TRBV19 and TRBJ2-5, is DGGITQSPKYLFRKEGQNVTLSCEQNLNHDAMYWYRQDPGQGLRLIYYSQIVNDFQKGDIAEGYSVSREKKESFPLTVTSAQKNPTAFYLCASSIVPGQGYETQYFGPGTRLLVL.

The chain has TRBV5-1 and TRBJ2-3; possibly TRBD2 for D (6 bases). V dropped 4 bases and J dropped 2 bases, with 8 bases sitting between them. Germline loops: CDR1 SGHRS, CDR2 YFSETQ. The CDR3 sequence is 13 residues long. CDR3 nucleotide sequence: TGCGCCAGCAGCCTGGGACTCACAGATACGCAGTATTTT. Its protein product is CASSLGLTDTQYF.

This chain's CDR3 is CASSLGTPGNTEAFF. Here the CDR3 DNA reads TGTGCCAGCAGTTTGGGTACGCCAGGGAACACTGAAGCTTTCTTT. The chain couples TRBV28 to TRBJ1-1; the D is unclear. V dropped 3 bases and J dropped 1 base, with 12 bases sitting between them. Germline CDR1 and CDR2: MDHEN and SYDVKM. This CDR3 spans 15 amino acids.

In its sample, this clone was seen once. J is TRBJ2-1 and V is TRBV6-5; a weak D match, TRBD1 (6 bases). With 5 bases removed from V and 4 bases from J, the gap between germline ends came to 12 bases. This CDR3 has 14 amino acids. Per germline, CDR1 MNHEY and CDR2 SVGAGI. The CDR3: CASSRQEPYNEQFF. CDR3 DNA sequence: TGTGCCAGCAGTCGACAGGAACCGTACAATGAGCAGTTCTTC.

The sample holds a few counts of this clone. The CDR3: CAWSDTGNSNQPQHF. CDR3 coding DNA: TGTGCCTGGAGTGATACAGGGAATAGCAATCAGCCCCAGCATTTT. The V call is TRBV30, the J call TRBJ1-5; TRBD1 is a possible D gene (6 bases). V was cut by 1 base and J by 0 bases, with 10 bases left in between. The germline V gene has CDR1 GTSNPN and CDR2 SVGIG (reference sequence). The CDR3 sequence is 15 residues long. Filled out from reference TRBV30 and TRBJ1-5, the complete variable domain reads SQTIHQWPATLVQPVGSPLSLECTVEGTSNPNLYWYRQAAGRGLQLLFYSVGIGQISSEVPQNLSASRPQDRQFILSSKKLLLSDSGFYLCAWSDTGNSNQPQHFGDGTRLSIL.

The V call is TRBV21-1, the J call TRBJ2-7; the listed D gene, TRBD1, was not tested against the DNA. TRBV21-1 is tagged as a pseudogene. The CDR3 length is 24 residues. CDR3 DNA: TGTGCCAGCAGTCTCGGCCTAGGTCTTCGACAGGGGCAGGGGGCGAATCTAAGCTCCTACGAGCAGTACTTC. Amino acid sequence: CASSLGLGLRQGQGANLSSYEQYF.

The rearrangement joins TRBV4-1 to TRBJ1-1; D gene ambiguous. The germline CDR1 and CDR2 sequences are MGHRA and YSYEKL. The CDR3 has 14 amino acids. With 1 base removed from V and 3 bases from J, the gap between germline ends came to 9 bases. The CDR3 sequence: CASSQVTLDTEAFF. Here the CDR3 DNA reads TGCGCCAGCAGCCAAGTTACTCTGGACACTGAAGCTTTCTTT.

The CDR3 loop is CASSPPGNEGQPQHF. CDR3 bases: TGTGCCAGCAGCCCACCGGGAAACGAAGGTCAGCCCCAGCATTTT. The rearrangement links TRBV11-3 to TRBJ1-5; D is uncertain. Trimming removed 5 bases from V and 6 bases from J, with 17 bases in between. This CDR3 region has 15 residues. Germline-derived CDR1 and CDR2 are SGHNT and YENEEA.